Listed here is a single T cell receptor (beta chain). The antigen remains unidentified. The data were obtained in a study of early T cells in non-severe SARS-CoV-2 infection. At the level of the study: Unsorted whole blood bulk RNA was sequenced, with unpaired chains. General study points: There was a bias toward anti-spike CD8 responses in VDJdb matching, which missed private and CD4 specificities.

Molecules of cDNA were individually given unique molecular identifiers that were attached to them. Via MiXCR, TCRdb re-called the 5' RACE reads, giving one row per CDR3 protein. The top ten clones hold about 7.5% of a sample with roughly 80,000 distinct CDR3 sequences, 5% to 7% of them seen once. This TCR derives from an adult who was a healthcare worker with PCR-confirmed SARS-CoV-2 infection or an uninfected control (not recorded which). The material sequenced was whole blood.

The CDR3 protein is CAWSVEGLGNSPLHF. The DNA of the CDR3 is TGTGCCTGGAGTGTGGAGGGACTTGGTAATTCACCCCTCCACTTT. V is TRBV30 and J is TRBJ1-6; weak D call: TRBD1 (5 bases). V shed 0 bases and J shed 6 bases, with 12 bases lying between them. Germline V gene sequence: CDR1 GTSNPN, CDR2 SVGIG (reference sequence). CDR3 length: 15 residues.